This T cell receptor beta chain was identified during a study of T cells in Graves' hyperthyroidism and ophthalmopathy. General observations from the study: A model using 13 V-J features told ophthalmopathy apart from stable hyperthyroidism. Researchers found most expanded thyroid clonotypes above 0.001 in blood as well.

This clonotype turned up a few times. The antigen remains unidentified. Any patient presenting with uncontrolled infection, other autoimmune disease, pregnancy or lactation was left out. From more than 9 ml of fresh peripheral blood, PBMCs were isolated. Template material for amplifying TCR beta CDR3 regions consisted of RNA transcripts. When the TCR CDR3 underwent first-round RT-PCR, the HTBI primer set was used. TCRdb reprocessed the multiplex PCR reads via MiXCR and lists one record per CDR3 protein. The sample yields a few hundred thousand distinct CDR3 sequences, 15% to 19% seen once. V lost 6 bases to trimming and J lost 5 bases; unmatched junction nucleotides: 15. There are 17 residues in the CDR3. Germline CDR1 and CDR2: DFQATT and SNEGSKA (reference sequence).

Material for sequencing was blood. This TCR was recovered from a woman between 25 and 40 years old with Graves' hyperthyroidism. The chain employs TRBV20-1 and TRBJ2-7; 14 bases line up with TRBD2. CDR3 protein: CSAKPGLAGAAPHEQYF. Written as DNA, the CDR3 is TGCAGTGCGAAGCCGGGACTAGCGGGAGCAGCCCCTCACGAGCAGTACTTC.